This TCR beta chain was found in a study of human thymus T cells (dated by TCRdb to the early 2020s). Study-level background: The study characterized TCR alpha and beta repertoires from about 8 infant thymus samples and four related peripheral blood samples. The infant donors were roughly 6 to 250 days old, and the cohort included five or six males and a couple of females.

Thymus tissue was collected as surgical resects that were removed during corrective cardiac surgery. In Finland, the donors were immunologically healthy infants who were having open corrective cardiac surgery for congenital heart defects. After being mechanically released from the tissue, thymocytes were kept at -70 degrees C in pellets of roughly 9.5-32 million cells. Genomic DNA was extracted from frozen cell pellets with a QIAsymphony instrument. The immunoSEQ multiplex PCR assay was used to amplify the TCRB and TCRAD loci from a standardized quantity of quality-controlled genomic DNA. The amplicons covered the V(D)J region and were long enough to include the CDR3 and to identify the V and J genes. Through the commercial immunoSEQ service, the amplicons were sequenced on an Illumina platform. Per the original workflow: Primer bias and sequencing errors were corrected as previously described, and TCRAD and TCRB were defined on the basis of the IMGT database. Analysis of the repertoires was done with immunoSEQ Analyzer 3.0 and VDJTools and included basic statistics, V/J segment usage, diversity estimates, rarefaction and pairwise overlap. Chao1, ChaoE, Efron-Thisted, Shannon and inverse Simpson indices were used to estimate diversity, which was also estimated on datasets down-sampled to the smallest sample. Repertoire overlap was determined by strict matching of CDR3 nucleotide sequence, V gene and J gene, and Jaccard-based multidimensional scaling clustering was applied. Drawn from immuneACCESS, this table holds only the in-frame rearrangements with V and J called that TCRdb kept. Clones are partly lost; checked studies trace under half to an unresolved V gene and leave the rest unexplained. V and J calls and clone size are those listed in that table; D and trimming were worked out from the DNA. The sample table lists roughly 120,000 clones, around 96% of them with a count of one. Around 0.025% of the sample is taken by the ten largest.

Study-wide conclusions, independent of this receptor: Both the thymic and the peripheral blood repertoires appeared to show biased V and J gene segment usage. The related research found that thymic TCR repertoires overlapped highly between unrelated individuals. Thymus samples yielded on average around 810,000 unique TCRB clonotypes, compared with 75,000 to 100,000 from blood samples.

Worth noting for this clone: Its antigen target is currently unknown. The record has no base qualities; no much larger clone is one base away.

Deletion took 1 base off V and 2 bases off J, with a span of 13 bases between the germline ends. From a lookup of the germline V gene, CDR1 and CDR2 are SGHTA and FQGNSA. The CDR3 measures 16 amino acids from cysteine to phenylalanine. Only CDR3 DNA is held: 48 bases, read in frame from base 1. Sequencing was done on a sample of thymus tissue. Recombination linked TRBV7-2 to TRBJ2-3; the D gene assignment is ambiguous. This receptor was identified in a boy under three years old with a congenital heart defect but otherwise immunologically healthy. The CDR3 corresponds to CASSLGPIELTDTQYF. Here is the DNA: TGTGCCAGCAGCTTAGGCCCCATCGAGCTCACAGATACGCAGTATTTT.